These 30 T cell receptor beta chains originate from one sample sequenced in a study of blood T cell repertoires in COVID-19. The method was immunoSEQ multiplex PCR; TCRdb's version includes in-frame clones alone and lacks a portion of them. The sample holds over 200,000 clones, about 94% seen once. Sequenced input: peripheral blood. The receptors originated from a man between 60 and 75 years old with COVID-19, enrolled during active disease.

J is TRBJ2-7 and V is TRBV14; TRBD2 matches at 13 bases. CDR1 and CDR2 from the germline V gene are SGHDN and FVKESK. CDR3 size: 13 residues. The V segment lost 4 bases and the J segment 10 bases; nucleotides outside the gene matches: 4. For the CDR3, the DNA is TGTGCCAGCAGCCCCCGGACTAGCGGGGGACAGTACTTC. This translates into CASSPRTSGGQYF.

This rearrangement joins TRBV29-1 to TRBJ2-1; TRBD2 matches at 12 bases. The CDR3 extends over 15 amino acids. With V trimmed by 5 bases and J by 12 bases, 14 bases remained unmatched. Per germline, CDR1 SQVTM and CDR2 ANQGSEA. The CDR3, as DNA: TGCAGCGTTAAGAATCCCGGGACTAGCGGGTTTCCGCAGTTCTTC. It codes for CSVKNPGTSGFPQFF.

The rearrangement links TRBV9 to TRBJ1-6; D is undetermined. The CDR3 is 14 residues long. The V gene lost 3 bases and the J gene lost 2 bases, with 6 bases spanning the gap. Germline V gene sequence: CDR1 SGDLS, CDR2 YYNGEE. CDR3 DNA: TGTGCCAGCAGCGGAGGAGCCTATAATTCACCCCTCCACTTT. Its protein product is CASSGGAYNSPLHF.

CDR3 sequence reads: CASSDSWHLAGPNTGELFF. The CDR3 coding sequence is TGTGCCAGCAGTGACTCCTGGCATTTAGCGGGGCCGAACACCGGGGAGCTGTTTTTT. The chain has TRBV6-4 and TRBJ2-2, with TRBD2 identical over 8 bases. Germline assignment: CDR1 MRHNA and CDR2 SNTAGT. Trimming cost V 0 bases and J 0 bases; bases outside gene matches: 9. The CDR3 sequence is 19 residues long.

The J gene is TRBJ1-5, the V gene TRBV5-8; 7 bases align to TRBD1. After removal of 5 bases from V and 9 bases from J, the junction contained 11 bases not matched to a gene. Germline V lookup: CDR1 SGHTS, CDR2 YDEGEE. There are 14 residues in the CDR3. CDR3 protein: CASRPQGTRPPQHF. In nucleotides, the CDR3 is TGTGCCAGCAGGCCACAGGGGACAAGGCCGCCCCAGCATTTT. Full variable domain (missing parts from reference TRBV5-8 and TRBJ1-5): EAGVTQSPTHLIKTRGQQATLRCSPISGHTSVYWYQQALGLGLQFLLWYDEGEERNRGNFPPRFSGRQFPNYSSELNVNALELEDSALYLCASRPQGTRPPQHFGDGTRLSIL.

The chain is built from TRBV28 and TRBJ2-1; a possible D gene is TRBD1 (6 bases). CDR3 size: 17 residues. The V end was cut by 3 bases, the J end by 1 base, with 16 bases between. The germline V gene has CDR1 MDHEN and CDR2 SYDVKM. CDR3 nucleotides: TGTGCCAGCAGTTTGCCTCGACAGGCGGATTCCTACAATGAGCAGTTCTTC. It specifies CASSLPRQADSYNEQFF. The complete variable domain, with remaining parts taken from reference TRBV28 and TRBJ2-1, reads DVKVTQSSRYLVKRTGEKVFLECVQDMDHENMFWYRQDPGLGLRLIYFSYDVKMKEKGDIPEGYSVSREKKERFSLILESASTNQTSMYLCASSLPRQADSYNEQFFGPGTRLTVL.

V is TRBV25-1 and J is TRBJ1-2; D remains ambiguous. The CDR3 contains 15 residues. The germline CDR1 and CDR2 sequences are MGHDK and SYGVNS. V shed 4 bases and J shed 4 bases, with 16 bases lying between them. The DNA for the CDR3 is TGTGCCAGCAGTGGGGCTGGGTGGGGAGGCTATGGCTACACCTTC. Protein sequence: CASSGAGWGGYGYTF.

In this sample, this clone turned up a few times. CDR3 nucleotide sequence: TGTGCCAGCAGCAGCAACAGGGGGCAGGTTGAAGCTTTCTTT. Translating gives CASSSNRGQVEAFF. The chain is built from TRBV5-4 and TRBJ1-1; TRBD1 agrees at 9 bases. The CDR3 is 14 amino acids. Germline trimming cut 4 bases from V and 7 bases from J; bases unmatched to any gene: 8. The germline V gene has CDR1 SGHNT and CDR2 YYREEE (reference sequence).

V and J are TRBV12-5 and TRBJ1-2; TRBD1 might be the D (6 bases). This CDR3 has 18 amino acids. Germline CDR1 LGHNT, CDR2 FRNRAP. V was pared by 0 bases and J by 3 bases, with 20 bases between. In nucleotides, the CDR3 is TGTGCTAGTGGTTTGGTATACAGGGTTCAGGAACCCTACTATGGCTACACCTTC. As protein: CASGLVYRVQEPYYGYTF.

The chain recombines TRBV19 with TRBJ1-6, with unresolved D. The germline V gene has CDR1 LNHDA and CDR2 SQIVND (reference sequence). This CDR3 is 15 amino acids long. With 4 bases removed from V and 6 bases from J, the gap between germline ends came to 13 bases. CDR3 DNA sequence: TGTGCCAGTAGTAATGGGGAGCGCCCTAATTCACCCCTCCACTTT. This codes for CASSNGERPNSPLHF.

The rearrangement links TRBV6-4 to TRBJ1-2, with 11 positions matching TRBD1. J gave up 4 bases and V 5 bases, and 3 bases lay outside the gene matches. Germline V CDR1 and CDR2: MRHNA, SNTAGT. There are 14 residues in the CDR3. For the CDR3, the DNA is TGTGCCAGCAGTCCCGGGACAGGGGGCTATGGCTACACCTTC. Translating it yields CASSPGTGGYGYTF.

The CDR3 DNA reads TGTGCCAGTAGTAACAGGAACACTGAAGCTTTCTTT. As protein: CASSNRNTEAFF. The rearrangement joins TRBV19 to TRBJ1-1; D is unclear. V was trimmed by 4 bases and J by 1 base, leaving 4 bases between them. Germline-derived CDR1 and CDR2 are LNHDA and SQIVND (reference sequence). The CDR3 contains 12 residues.

The sample holds one count of this clone. In nucleotides, the CDR3 is TGTGCCAGTAGTATAAGATCGGGAATGGAGACCCAGTACTTC. Its protein product is CASSIRSGMETQYF. The rearrangement uses TRBV19 and TRBJ2-5; D is perhaps TRBD2 (5 bases). Between the trimmed V and J ends, which lost 2 bases and 5 bases, there was a span of 12 bases. The CDR3 is made up of 14 amino acids. Germline V gene data show CDR1 as LNHDA and CDR2 as SQIVND (reference sequence).

This clone showed up just once. This rearrangement joins TRBV6-5 to TRBJ2-7; 10 bases map to TRBD1. The germline gives CDR1 MNHEY, CDR2 SVGAGI. CDR3 size: 15 residues. V trimming: 7 bases; J trimming: 5 bases; junction bases outside the gene matches: 11. CDR3: CASILDRGLRDEQYF. The CDR3, as DNA: TGTGCCAGCATCCTCGACAGGGGGCTTCGGGACGAGCAGTACTTC.

The rearrangement links TRBV30 to TRBJ2-7; D is perhaps TRBD1 (6 bases). CDR1 GTSNPN and CDR2 SVGIG come from the germline V gene (reference sequence). V shed 2 bases and J shed 2 bases, with 13 bases lying between them. There are 14 residues in the CDR3. The CDR3 region is CAWSQGNFAYEQYF. CDR3 DNA: TGTGCCTGGAGTCAGGGGAACTTCGCCTACGAGCAGTACTTC. Using reference TRBV30 and TRBJ2-7 for the parts outside the CDR3, the full variable domain is SQTIHQWPATLVQPVGSPLSLECTVEGTSNPNLYWYRQAAGRGLQLLFYSVGIGQISSEVPQNLSASRPQDRQFILSSKKLLLSDSGFYLCAWSQGNFAYEQYFGPGTRLTVT.

V usage is TRBV24-1 and J usage is TRBJ1-2, with D maybe TRBD1 (6 bases). Germline CDR1 and CDR2: KGHDR and SFDVKD. Trimming stripped 6 bases from V and 4 bases from J, with 14 bases between. This CDR3 region has 14 residues. The CDR3 bases are TGTGCCACCAGTACCTCCGAAGGGGGCTATGGCTACACCTTC. It translates to CATSTSEGGYGYTF.

The V and J genes are TRBV9 and TRBJ1-3; D unclear. CDR1 SGDLS and CDR2 YYNGEE come from the germline V gene. The CDR3 sequence is 12 residues long. The V gene lost 5 bases and the J gene lost 4 bases, with 7 bases spanning the gap. In nucleotides, the CDR3 is TGTGCCAGCAGTTCCCAGGGAAACACCATATATTTT. Translated: CASSSQGNTIYF.

The chain recombines TRBV4-2 with TRBJ1-2; D possibly corresponds to TRBD1 (5 bases). Trimming stripped 0 bases from V and 6 bases from J, with 14 bases between. The CDR3 totals 15 residues. Germline V lookup: CDR1 LGHNA, CDR2 YNFKEQ. CDR3 in amino acids: CASSQESGQGDGYTF. The DNA for the CDR3 is TGTGCCAGCAGCCAAGAATCCGGGCAGGGTGATGGCTACACCTTC.

The genes are TRBV7-9 and TRBJ1-1, with 10 bases that match TRBD1. Germline V gene lookup returns CDR1 SEHNR and CDR2 FQNEAQ (reference sequence). This CDR3 has 14 residues. V lost 4 bases, J lost 6 bases, and 5 bases stayed unmatched. The CDR3 DNA reads as TGTGCCAGCAGCTCGGACAGGGGGGGTGCTGAAGCTTTCTTT. As protein: CASSSDRGGAEAFF.

The V gene is TRBV29-1, the J gene TRBJ2-2; the match to TRBD1 covers 7 bases. CDR1 is SQVTM and CDR2 is ANQGSEA in the germline V gene. V lost 6 bases, J lost 7 bases, and 11 bases stayed unmatched. The CDR3 is made up of 14 amino acids. The CDR3 region is CSVDRVGVGGELFF. The CDR3 nucleotides read TGCAGCGTCGACAGGGTGGGGGTTGGCGGGGAGCTGTTTTTT.

This sequence joins TRBV4-2 and TRBJ1-1; TRBD1 agrees at 9 bases. From germline, CDR1 is LGHNA and CDR2 YNFKEQ. J lost 4 bases, V lost 4 bases, and 4 bases had no gene match. CDR3 length: 14 residues. CDR3 amino acids: CASSPRDRATEAFF. CDR3 nucleotide sequence: TGTGCCAGCAGCCCCCGGGACAGGGCCACTGAAGCTTTCTTT.

The chain links TRBV19 to TRBJ2-1, with 11 positions matching TRBD2. Germline V lookup: CDR1 LNHDA, CDR2 SQIVND (reference sequence). This CDR3 spans 15 amino acids. The V segment lost 1 base and the J segment 8 bases; nucleotides outside the gene matches: 4. Written as DNA, the CDR3 is TGTGCCAGTAGTATAGTCACTAGCGGGAGTCATGAGCAGTTCTTC. This gives the protein CASSIVTSGSHEQFF.

This chain connects TRBV19 to TRBJ1-2, with 12 bases aligning to TRBD1. The CDR3 extends over 14 amino acids. CDR1 is LNHDA, CDR2 SQIVND, per germline (reference sequence). The V gene end was trimmed by 5 bases and the J gene end by 8 bases; junction bases not matched to a gene: 6. CDR3 residues: CASSRGQGARGYTF. Written as DNA, the CDR3 is TGTGCCAGTAGTCGGGGACAGGGGGCTCGAGGCTACACCTTC.

The J gene is TRBJ1-1, the V gene TRBV28; D remains unclear. Germline V gene lookup returns CDR1 MDHEN and CDR2 SYDVKM. The CDR3 consists of 16 residues. The V and J ends lost 1 base and 1 base respectively, with 13 bases between them. The CDR3 nucleotides are TGTGCCAGCAGTTTATACCCCGCAACGGGGAACACTGAAGCTTTCTTT. Its protein product is CASSLYPATGNTEAFF.

This chain links TRBV9 with TRBJ1-2, with D maybe TRBD1 (5 bases). Germline CDR1 SGDLS, CDR2 YYNGEE. This CDR3 spans 14 amino acids. Trimming stripped 0 bases from V and 5 bases from J, with 11 bases between. The DNA for the CDR3 is TGTGCCAGCAGCGTAGCTGGGGCGCCATATGGCTACACCTTC. Translated, it gives CASSVAGAPYGYTF.

The J gene is TRBJ2-7, the V gene TRBV19, with TRBD2 matching over 7 bases. The CDR3 has 16 amino acids. Germline V lookup: CDR1 LNHDA, CDR2 SQIVND (reference sequence). Unmatched junction bases numbered 11, after V lost 6 bases and J lost 0 bases. CDR3 region: CASSPSGLVDSYEQYF. The CDR3 DNA reads TGTGCCAGTAGCCCCTCCGGACTAGTCGACTCCTACGAGCAGTACTTC. Based on the CDR3 plus reference TRBV19 and TRBJ2-7, the full variable domain is DGGITQSPKYLFRKEGQNVTLSCEQNLNHDAMYWYRQDPGQGLRLIYYSQIVNDFQKGDIAEGYSVSREKKESFPLTVTSAQKNPTAFYLCASSPSGLVDSYEQYFGPGTRLTVT.

The CDR3 sequence: CAWSVLRKSGYTF. CDR3 nucleotides: TGTGCCTGGAGTGTACTACGAAAGAGCGGCTACACCTTC. V gene TRBV30 combines with J gene TRBJ1-2; D gene ambiguous. With 0 bases removed from V and 8 bases from J, the gap between germline ends came to 13 bases. In germline, CDR1 is GTSNPN, CDR2 SVGIG (reference sequence). The CDR3 sequence is 13 residues long.

The V call is TRBV18, the J call TRBJ2-2; 7 bases match TRBD1. From germline, CDR1 is KGHSH and CDR2 LQKENI. The length of the CDR3 is 14 residues. V lost 4 bases and J lost 2; bases outside the gene matches: 1. In nucleotides, the CDR3 is TGTGCCAGCTCACAGGGGGCAAACACCGGGGAGCTGTTTTTT. Protein product: CASSQGANTGELFF.

This chain uses TRBV19 with TRBJ2-1; TRBD1 agrees at 7 bases. This CDR3 region has 14 residues. V shed 5 bases, J shed 2 bases, and the junction held 3 bases outside the gene matches. Germline assignment: CDR1 LNHDA and CDR2 SQIVND (reference sequence). Here the CDR3 reads CASSLGQAYNEQFF. As DNA, the CDR3 is TGTGCCAGTAGTTTAGGACAGGCCTACAATGAGCAGTTCTTC.

The chain's CDR3 is CASSPGGEGFLRTEAFF. The CDR3 bases are TGTGCCAGCAGCCCCGGGGGGGAGGGATTTTTAAGGACTGAAGCTTTCTTT. The chain combines TRBV7-9 with TRBJ1-1; a weak D match, TRBD1 (5 bases). Per the germline V gene, CDR1 is SEHNR and CDR2 is FQNEAQ (reference sequence). Between the trimmed V and J ends, which lost 5 bases and 5 bases, there was a span of 24 bases. The CDR3 totals 17 residues.